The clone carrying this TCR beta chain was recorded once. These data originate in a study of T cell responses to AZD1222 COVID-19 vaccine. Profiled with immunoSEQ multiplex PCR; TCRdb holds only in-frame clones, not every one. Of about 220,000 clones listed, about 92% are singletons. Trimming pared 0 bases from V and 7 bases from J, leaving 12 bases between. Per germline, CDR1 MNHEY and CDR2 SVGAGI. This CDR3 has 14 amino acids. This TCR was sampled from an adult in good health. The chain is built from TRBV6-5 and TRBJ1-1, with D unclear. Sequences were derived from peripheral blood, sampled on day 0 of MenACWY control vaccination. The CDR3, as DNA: TGTGCCAGCAGTTACTCGGCACAGCTAGGTGAAGCTTTCTTT. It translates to CASSYSAQLGEAFF.